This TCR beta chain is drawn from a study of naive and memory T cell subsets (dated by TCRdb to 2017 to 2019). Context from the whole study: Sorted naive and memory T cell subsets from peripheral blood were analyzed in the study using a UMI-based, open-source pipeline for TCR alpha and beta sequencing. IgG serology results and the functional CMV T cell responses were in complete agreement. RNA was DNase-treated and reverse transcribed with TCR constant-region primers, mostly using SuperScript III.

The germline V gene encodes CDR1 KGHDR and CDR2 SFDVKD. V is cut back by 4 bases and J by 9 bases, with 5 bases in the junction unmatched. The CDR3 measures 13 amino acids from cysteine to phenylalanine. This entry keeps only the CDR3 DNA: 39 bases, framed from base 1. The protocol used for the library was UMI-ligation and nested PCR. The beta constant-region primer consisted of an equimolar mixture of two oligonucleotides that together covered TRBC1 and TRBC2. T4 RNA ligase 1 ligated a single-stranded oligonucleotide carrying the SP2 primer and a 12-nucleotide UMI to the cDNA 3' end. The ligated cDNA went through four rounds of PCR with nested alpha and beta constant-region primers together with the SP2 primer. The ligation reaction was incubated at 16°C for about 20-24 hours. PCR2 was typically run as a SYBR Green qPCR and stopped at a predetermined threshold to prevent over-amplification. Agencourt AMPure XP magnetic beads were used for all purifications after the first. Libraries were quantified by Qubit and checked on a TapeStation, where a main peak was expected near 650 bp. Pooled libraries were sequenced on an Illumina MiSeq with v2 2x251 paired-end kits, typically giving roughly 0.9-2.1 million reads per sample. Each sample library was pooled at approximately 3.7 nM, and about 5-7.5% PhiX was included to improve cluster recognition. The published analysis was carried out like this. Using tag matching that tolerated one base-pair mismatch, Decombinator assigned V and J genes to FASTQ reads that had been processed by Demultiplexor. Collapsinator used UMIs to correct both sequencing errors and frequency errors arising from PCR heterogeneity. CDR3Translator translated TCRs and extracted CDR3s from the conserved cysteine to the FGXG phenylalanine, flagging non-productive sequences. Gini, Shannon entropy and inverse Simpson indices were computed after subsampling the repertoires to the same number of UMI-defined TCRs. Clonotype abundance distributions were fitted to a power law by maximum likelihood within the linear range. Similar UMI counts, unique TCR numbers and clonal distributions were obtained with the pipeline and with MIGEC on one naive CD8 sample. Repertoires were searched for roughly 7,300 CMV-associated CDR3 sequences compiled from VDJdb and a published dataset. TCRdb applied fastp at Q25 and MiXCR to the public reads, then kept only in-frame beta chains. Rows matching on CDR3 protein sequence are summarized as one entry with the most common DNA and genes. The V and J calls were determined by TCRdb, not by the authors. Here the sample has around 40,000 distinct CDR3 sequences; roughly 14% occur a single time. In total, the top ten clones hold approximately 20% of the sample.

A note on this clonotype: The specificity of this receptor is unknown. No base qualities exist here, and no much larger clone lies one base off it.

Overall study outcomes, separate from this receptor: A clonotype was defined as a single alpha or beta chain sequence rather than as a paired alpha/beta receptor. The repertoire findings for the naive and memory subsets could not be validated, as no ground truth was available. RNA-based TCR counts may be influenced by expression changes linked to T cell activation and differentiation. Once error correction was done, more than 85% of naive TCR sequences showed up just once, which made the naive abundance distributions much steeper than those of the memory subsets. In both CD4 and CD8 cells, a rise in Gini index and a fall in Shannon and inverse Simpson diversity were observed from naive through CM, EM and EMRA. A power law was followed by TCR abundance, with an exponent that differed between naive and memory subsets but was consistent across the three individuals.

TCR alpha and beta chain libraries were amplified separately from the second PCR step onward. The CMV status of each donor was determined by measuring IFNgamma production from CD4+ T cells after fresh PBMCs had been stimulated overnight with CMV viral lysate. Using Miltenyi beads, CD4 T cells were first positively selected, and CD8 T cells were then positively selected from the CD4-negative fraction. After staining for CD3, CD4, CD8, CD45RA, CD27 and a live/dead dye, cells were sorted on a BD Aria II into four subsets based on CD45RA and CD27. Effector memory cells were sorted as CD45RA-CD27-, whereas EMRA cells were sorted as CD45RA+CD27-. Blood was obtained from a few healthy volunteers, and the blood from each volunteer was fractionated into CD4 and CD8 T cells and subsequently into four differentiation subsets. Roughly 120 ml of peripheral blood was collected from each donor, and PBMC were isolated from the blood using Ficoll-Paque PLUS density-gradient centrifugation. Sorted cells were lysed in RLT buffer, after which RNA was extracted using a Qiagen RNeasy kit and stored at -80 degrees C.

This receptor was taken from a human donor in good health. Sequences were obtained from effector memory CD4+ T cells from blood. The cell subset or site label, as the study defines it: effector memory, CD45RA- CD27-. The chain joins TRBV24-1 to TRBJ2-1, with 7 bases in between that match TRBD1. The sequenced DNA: TGTGCCACCAGTGACAGACGACAGGGTGAGCAGTTCTTC. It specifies CATSDRRQGEQFF.